Listed here are 22 T cell receptor beta chains from one sample, sequenced in a study of control samples from healthy donors and cancer patients (dated by TCRdb to 2018 to 2021). Library creation used the immunoSEQ multiplex PCR assay. Entries here come from immuneACCESS through TCRdb and include only in-frame sequences with V and J called. Some clones fail to appear in such tables; in the studies checked, an unresolved V gene covers under half of the shortfall, and the cause of the remainder is unknown. The sample includes some 96,000 clones, with about 90% observed a single time. The ten largest clonotypes hold over 15% of the sample. Source material: blood. The origin of the receptors is a woman aged 45-65 years in good health.

The chain couples TRBV18 to TRBJ2-7, with D hard to call. The CDR3 has 13 amino acids. V lost 3 bases to trimming and J lost 4 bases, with 10 bases between them. Germline CDR1 is KGHSH and CDR2 is LQKENI. The CDR3: CASSPPGAYEQYV. CDR3 DNA sequence: TGTGCCAGCTCACCCCCCGGAGCGTACGAGCAGTACGTC.

The chain combines TRBV5-1 with TRBJ2-3; a possible D gene is TRBD2 (6 bases). Germline V CDR1 and CDR2: SGHRS, YFSETQ. V was shortened by 0 bases and J by 2 bases, with 13 bases between the two germline ends. This CDR3 spans 16 amino acids. Here the CDR3 reads CASSLEALAFTDTQYF. Here the CDR3 DNA reads TGCGCCAGCAGCTTGGAAGCACTAGCCTTCACAGATACGCAGTATTTT.

This chain joins TRBV5-1 and TRBJ2-1; the D is unclear. Trimming pared 1 base from V and 4 bases from J, leaving 6 bases between. Looked up from germline, CDR1 is SGHRS and CDR2 is YFSETQ. The CDR3 is 13 residues long. The CDR3 region has the DNA TGCGCCAGCAGCTTGTATAGTTACAATGAGCAGTTCTTC. Protein product: CASSLYSYNEQFF. Full variable domain (outside the CDR3, taken from reference TRBV5-1 and TRBJ2-1): KAGVTQTPRYLIKTRGQQVTLSCSPISGHRSVSWYQQTPGQGLQFLFEYFSETQRNKGNFPGRFSGRQFSNSRSEMNVSTLELGDSALYLCASSLYSYNEQFFGPGTRLTVL.

This clone was observed a few times. The CDR3 coding sequence is TGTGCCAGCAGCGCCATAGGACCCGATGAGCAGTTCTTC. The encoded protein is CASSAIGPDEQFF. The chain has TRBV9 and TRBJ2-1; D not certain. Per germline, CDR1 SGDLS and CDR2 YYNGEE. The V gene lost 3 bases and the J gene lost 8 bases, with 12 bases spanning the gap. The CDR3 extends over 13 amino acids.

In its sample, this clone was seen a few times. The chain couples TRBV6-1 to TRBJ1-1; 9 nucleotides agree with TRBD1. Germline V gives CDR1 MNHNS, CDR2 SASEGT. The CDR3 is made up of 15 amino acids. Germline trimming cut 1 base from V and 4 bases from J; bases unmatched to any gene: 4. CDR3 in DNA: TGTGCCAGCAGTGAAGGGGGGACAGGGTTCACTGAAGCTTTCTTT. Encoded protein: CASSEGGTGFTEAFF.

This clone has just a few counts. The genes are TRBV15 and TRBJ2-5; TRBD1 agrees at 9 bases. Germline V gene data show CDR1 as LNHNV and CDR2 as YYDKDF (reference sequence). The J segment lost 0 bases and the V segment lost 4 bases, leaving 9 bases of the junction unmatched. The CDR3 is made up of 17 amino acids. CDR3 DNA: TGTGCCACCAGCACCCCCGGGACAGGGATCTACCAAGAGACCCAGTACTTC. The encoded protein is CATSTPGTGIYQETQYF.

The sample holds one count of this clone. The rearrangement joins TRBV7-7 to TRBJ2-6; D unresolved. The CDR3 loop spans 15 amino acids. V was cut by 5 bases and J by 0 bases, with 8 bases left in between. CDR1 is SSHAT, CDR2 FNYEAQ, per germline (reference sequence). As DNA, the CDR3 is TGTGCCAGCAGCCCATGGTCCTCTGGGGCCAACGTCCTGACTTTC. Residues: CASSPWSSGANVLTF.

J is TRBJ2-7 and V is TRBV11-1; D unresolved. V shed 5 bases and J shed 4 bases, with 12 bases lying between them. The CDR3 has 13 amino acids. Germline assignment: CDR1 SGHAT and CDR2 FQDESV (reference sequence). The CDR3, as DNA: TGTGCCAGCAGCCCATATCCGAAGTACGAGCAGTACGTC. This sequence encodes CASSPYPKYEQYV.

This chain connects TRBV4-1 to TRBJ1-1, with D perhaps matching TRBD1 (5 bases). V lost 2 bases and J lost 4, with 14 bases in between. This CDR3 region has 15 residues. Germline V lookup: CDR1 MGHRA, CDR2 YSYEKL. CDR3 bases: TGCGCCAGCAGCCAATTGAGGGCTGGGGGCACTGAAGCTTTCTTT. Translating gives CASSQLRAGGTEAFF.

This chain links TRBV29-1 with TRBJ2-1; 7 bases are shared with TRBD2. The CDR3 sequence is 15 residues long. With 6 bases clipped from V and 7 bases from J, the junction kept 15 bases outside the gene matches. In germline, CDR1 is SQVTM, CDR2 ANQGSEA. The CDR3 loop is CSVAQGLRTSNEQFF. The CDR3 DNA sequence: TGCAGCGTCGCCCAGGGACTAAGGACGTCGAATGAGCAGTTCTTC.

The CDR3, as DNA: TGTGCCAGCAGTCCCGGGTCGACGGGAGCGAACACCGGGGAGCTGTTTTTT. This translates into CASSPGSTGANTGELFF. The chain links TRBV27 to TRBJ2-2, with D tentatively TRBD2 (6 bases). The CDR3 consists of 17 residues. Germline V lookup: CDR1 MNHEY, CDR2 SMNVEV (reference sequence). V dropped 5 bases and J dropped 0 bases, with 16 bases sitting between them.

The rearrangement links TRBV5-4 to TRBJ1-3, with D unresolved. Germline V gene lookup returns CDR1 SGHNT and CDR2 YYREEE (reference sequence). There are 15 residues in the CDR3. V shed 1 base and J shed 0 bases, with 8 bases lying between them. The CDR3 sequence is CASSLLRSSGNTIYF. The CDR3 bases are TGTGCCAGCAGCTTGCTTCGTTCCTCTGGAAACACCATATATTTT.

V is TRBV6-6 and J is TRBJ2-1; TRBD1 or TRBD2 may be the D gene (5 bases each). The V end lost 7 bases, the J end lost 1 base, and 17 bases lay between the germline ends. The CDR3 loop spans 16 amino acids. Germline assignment: CDR1 MNHNY and CDR2 SVGAGI (reference sequence). The CDR3 region has the DNA TGTGCCAGCACCCTGACGGGACCATTATCCTACAATGAGCAGTTCTTC. It specifies CASTLTGPLSYNEQFF.

This clone was seen only a few times. The V gene is TRBV7-8, the J gene TRBJ2-7, with 7 nucleotides matching TRBD1. The CDR3 is 12 amino acids. Germline V gene sequence: CDR1 SGHVS, CDR2 FQNEAQ. V lost 6 bases, J lost 6 bases, and 5 bases stayed unmatched. This CDR3 reads CASSVTGREQYV. CDR3 bases: TGTGCCAGCAGTGTGACAGGGCGCGAGCAGTACGTC.

V and J are TRBV9 and TRBJ2-5; no reliable D call. There are 13 residues in the CDR3. Trimming stripped 0 bases from V and 0 bases from J, with 3 bases between. Germline V gives CDR1 SGDLS, CDR2 YYNGEE. As DNA, the CDR3 is TGTGCCAGCAGCGTAGGTTACCAAGAGACCCAGTACTTC. This gives the protein CASSVGYQETQYF.

The chain combines TRBV7-8 with TRBJ2-7; 9 nucleotides line up with TRBD2. V trimming: 0 bases; J trimming: 3 bases; junction bases outside the gene matches: 6. Looked up from germline, CDR1 is SGHVS and CDR2 is FQNEAQ. This CDR3 comprises 16 residues. DNA for the CDR3: TGTGCCAGCAGCTTAGCCCGGACTAGCGCCGACTACGAGCAGTACTTC. Its translation is CASSLARTSADYEQYF.

J is TRBJ1-2 and V is TRBV2; 8 bases match TRBD1. Germline V gene sequence: CDR1 SNHLY, CDR2 FYNNEI. The V gene end was trimmed by 6 bases and the J gene end by 2 bases; junction bases not matched to a gene: 17. The CDR3 contains 18 residues. The CDR3 spells CASRKVGDRGLPNYGYTF. DNA for the CDR3: TGTGCCAGCAGGAAGGTCGGCGACAGGGGTCTACCCAACTATGGCTACACCTTC. The whole variable domain, filled in from reference TRBV2 and TRBJ1-2, reads EPEVTQTPSHQVTQMGQEVILRCVPISNHLYFYWYRQILGQKVEFLVSFYNNEISEKSEIFDDQFSVERPDGSNFTLKIRSTKLEDSAMYFCASRKVGDRGLPNYGYTFGSGTRLTVV.

The chain has TRBV29-1 and TRBJ2-7; 12 bases align to TRBD2. This CDR3 contains 15 residues. CDR1 is SQVTM, CDR2 ANQGSEA, per germline. V gave up 4 bases and J gave up 2 bases; unmatched junction bases: 6. CDR3 region: CSVAVTSGGPYEQYV. The CDR3 DNA follows: TGCAGCGTTGCGGTGACTAGCGGGGGACCCTACGAGCAGTACGTC.

The chain combines TRBV29-1 with TRBJ1-2, with TRBD1 matching over 8 bases. V shed 7 bases and J 4 bases; nucleotides not matched to a gene: 8. This CDR3 contains 13 residues. Looked up from germline, CDR1 is SQVTM and CDR2 is ANQGSEA. The CDR3 protein is CSAAGGGGYGYTF. Written as DNA, the CDR3 is TGCAGCGCCGCAGGGGGCGGGGGCTATGGCTACACCTTC.

J is TRBJ1-6 and V is TRBV27; 7 bases map to TRBD1. The germline V gene encodes CDR1 MNHEY and CDR2 SMNVEV (reference sequence). The V gene end was trimmed by 5 bases and the J gene end by 8 bases; junction bases not matched to a gene: 6. CDR3 size: 14 residues. The CDR3 loop is CASSTRDSYSPLHF. CDR3 DNA sequence: TGTGCCAGCAGTACTAGGGACAGTTATTCACCCCTCCACTTT.

The chain couples TRBV30 to TRBJ1-3; tentative D call: TRBD1 (6 bases). Germline V gene lookup returns CDR1 GTSNPN and CDR2 SVGIG (reference sequence). This CDR3 spans 16 amino acids. Trimming left V 2 bases short and J 0 bases short, with 14 bases between. CDR3 sequence: CAWSTGLIASGNTIYF. CDR3 coding DNA: TGTGCCTGGAGTACAGGGTTGATCGCCTCTGGAAACACCATATATTTT.

V usage is TRBV30 and J usage is TRBJ1-2, with D unclear. The V gene lost 4 bases and the J gene lost 4 bases, with 13 bases spanning the gap. CDR1 and CDR2 from the germline V gene are GTSNPN and SVGIG (reference sequence). The CDR3 runs to 13 residues. CDR3 in amino acids: CAWIIGMLYGYTF. The CDR3 DNA is TGTGCCTGGATCATCGGGATGCTCTATGGCTACACCTTC.